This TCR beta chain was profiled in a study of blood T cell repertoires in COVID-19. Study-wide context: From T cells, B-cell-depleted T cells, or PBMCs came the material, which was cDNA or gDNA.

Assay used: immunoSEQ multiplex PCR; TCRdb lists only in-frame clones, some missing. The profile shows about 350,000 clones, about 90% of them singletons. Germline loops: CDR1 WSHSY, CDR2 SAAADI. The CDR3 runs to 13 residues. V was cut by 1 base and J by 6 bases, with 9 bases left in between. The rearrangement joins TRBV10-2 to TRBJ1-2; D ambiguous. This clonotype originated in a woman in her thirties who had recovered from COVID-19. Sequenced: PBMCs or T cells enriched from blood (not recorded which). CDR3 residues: CASSELISDGYTF. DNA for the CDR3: TGCGCCAGCAGTGAGTTAATCTCTGATGGCTACACCTTC.